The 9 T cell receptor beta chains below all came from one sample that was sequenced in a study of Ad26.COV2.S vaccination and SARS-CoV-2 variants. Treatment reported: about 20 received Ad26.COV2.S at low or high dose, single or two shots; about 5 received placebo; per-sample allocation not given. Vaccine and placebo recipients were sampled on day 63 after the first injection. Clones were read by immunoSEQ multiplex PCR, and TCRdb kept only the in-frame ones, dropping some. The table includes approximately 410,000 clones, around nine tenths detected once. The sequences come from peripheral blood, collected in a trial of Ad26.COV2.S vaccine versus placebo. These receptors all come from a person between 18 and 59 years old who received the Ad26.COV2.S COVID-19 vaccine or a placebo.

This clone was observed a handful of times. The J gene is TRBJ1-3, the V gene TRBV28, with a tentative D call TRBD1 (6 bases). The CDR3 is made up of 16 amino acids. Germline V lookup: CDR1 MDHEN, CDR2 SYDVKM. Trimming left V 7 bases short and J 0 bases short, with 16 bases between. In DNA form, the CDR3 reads TGTGCCAGCACCCCCCCGACAGGCATCTCTGGAAACACCATATATTTT. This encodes CASTPPTGISGNTIYF. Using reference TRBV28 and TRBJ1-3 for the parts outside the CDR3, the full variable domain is DVKVTQSSRYLVKRTGEKVFLECVQDMDHENMFWYRQDPGLGLRLIYFSYDVKMKEKGDIPEGYSVSREKKERFSLILESASTNQTSMYLCASTPPTGISGNTIYFGEGSWLTVV.

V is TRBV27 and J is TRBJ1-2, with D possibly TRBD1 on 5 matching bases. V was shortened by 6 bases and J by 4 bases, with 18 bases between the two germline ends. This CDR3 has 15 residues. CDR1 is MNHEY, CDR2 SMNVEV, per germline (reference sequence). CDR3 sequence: CASSPGRARVYGYTF. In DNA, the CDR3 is TGTGCCAGCAGCCCGGGGAGGGCCAGGGTCTATGGCTACACCTTC.

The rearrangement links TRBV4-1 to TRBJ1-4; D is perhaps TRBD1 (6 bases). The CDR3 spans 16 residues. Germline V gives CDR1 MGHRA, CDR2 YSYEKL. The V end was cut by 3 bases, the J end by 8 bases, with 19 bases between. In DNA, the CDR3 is TGCGCCAGCAGCCACCCTGGAGAGGGGGAGAGGGAAAAACTGTTTTTT. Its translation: CASSHPGEGEREKLFF.

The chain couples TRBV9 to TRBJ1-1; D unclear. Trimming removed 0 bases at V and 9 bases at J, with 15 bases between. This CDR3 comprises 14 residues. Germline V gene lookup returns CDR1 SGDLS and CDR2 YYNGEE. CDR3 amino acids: CASSVADGPKKAFF. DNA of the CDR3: TGTGCCAGCAGCGTAGCGGACGGTCCCAAGAAAGCTTTCTTT.

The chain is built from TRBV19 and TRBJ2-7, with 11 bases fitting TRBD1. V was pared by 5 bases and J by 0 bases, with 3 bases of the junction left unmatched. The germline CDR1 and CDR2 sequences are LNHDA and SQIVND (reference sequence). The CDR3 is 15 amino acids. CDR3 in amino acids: CASSPGTGGSYEQYF. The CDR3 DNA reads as TGTGCCAGTAGTCCTGGGACAGGGGGCTCCTACGAGCAGTACTTC.

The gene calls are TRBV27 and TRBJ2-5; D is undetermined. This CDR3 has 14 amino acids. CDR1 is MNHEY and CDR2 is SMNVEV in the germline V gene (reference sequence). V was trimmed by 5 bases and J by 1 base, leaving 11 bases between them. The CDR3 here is CASSALQSQETQYF. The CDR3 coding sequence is TGTGCCAGCAGTGCACTACAGAGCCAAGAGACCCAGTACTTC.

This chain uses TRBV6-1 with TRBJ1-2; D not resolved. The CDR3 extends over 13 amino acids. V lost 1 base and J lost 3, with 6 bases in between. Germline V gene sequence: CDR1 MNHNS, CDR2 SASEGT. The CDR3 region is CASSEVGDYGYTF. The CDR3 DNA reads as TGTGCCAGCAGTGAAGTGGGCGACTATGGCTACACCTTC.

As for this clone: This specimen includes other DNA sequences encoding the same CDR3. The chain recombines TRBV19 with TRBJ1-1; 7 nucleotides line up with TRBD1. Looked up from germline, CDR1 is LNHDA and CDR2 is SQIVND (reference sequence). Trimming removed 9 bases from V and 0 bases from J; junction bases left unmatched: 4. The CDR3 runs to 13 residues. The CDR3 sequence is CASSGTVNTEAFF. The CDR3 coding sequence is TGTGCCAGCTCCGGGACAGTGAACACTGAAGCTTTCTTT.

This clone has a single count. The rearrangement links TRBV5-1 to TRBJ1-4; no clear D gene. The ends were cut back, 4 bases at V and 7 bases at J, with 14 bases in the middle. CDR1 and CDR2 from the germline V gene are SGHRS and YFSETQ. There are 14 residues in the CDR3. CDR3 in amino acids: CASSGTDRGEKLFF. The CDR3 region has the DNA TGCGCCAGCAGCGGCACGGATCGTGGTGAAAAACTGTTTTTT.